This T cell receptor beta chain derives from a study of T-cell reconstitution after alpha-beta-depleted transplantation in children. Preparation of the TCRbeta library was carried out with unique molecular identifiers. TCRdb reprocessed the PCR reads via MiXCR and lists one record per CDR3 protein. In the table there are over 200,000 distinct CDR3 sequences, over 15% of which are singletons. Points from the study as a whole: T-cell counts and diversity were attributed mostly to newly produced T cells one year after transplant.

Trimming removed 7 bases from V and 5 bases from J; junction bases left unmatched: 3. The germline V gene encodes CDR1 DFQATT and CDR2 SNEGSKA (reference sequence). The CDR3 consists of 13 residues. On this clonotype itself: What it binds is not known.

The origin of this receptor is a male patient between 2 and 9 years old who had a stem cell transplant for acute lymphoblastic leukemia, so the T cells may come from the graft donor. Sequences were derived from PBMCs, mostly from graft donor cells, sampled 360 days after TCRalphabeta/CD19-depleted stem cell transplant. This chain connects TRBV20-1 to TRBJ2-5, with 14 bases matching TRBD2. DNA of the CDR3: TGCAGTGTGGGACTAGCGGGAGTGGAGACCCAGTACTTC. Translated: CSVGLAGVETQYF.